These 10 T cell receptor beta chains share one sample of origin, sequenced in a study of blood T cell repertoires in COVID-19. The data were produced by immunoSEQ multiplex PCR, yet TCRdb's version contains in-frame clones alone and is incomplete. The table includes about 70,000 clones, around 86% detected once. The sample comprised peripheral blood. Receptor source: a human donor in a cohort sampled during active COVID-19.

The chain recombines TRBV7-6 with TRBJ2-7; 8 bases are a match to TRBD2. This CDR3 region has 16 residues. V lost 1 base and J lost 5; bases outside the gene matches: 10. Germline CDR1 SGHVS, CDR2 FNYEAQ. The CDR3 loop reads CASSLGSGSGANEQYF. The CDR3 DNA is TGTGCCAGCAGCTTAGGGTCGGGTAGCGGGGCCAACGAGCAGTACTTC.

The V call is TRBV18, the J call TRBJ2-7, with D perhaps matching TRBD2 (5 bases). V lost 5 bases and J lost 0, with 11 bases in between. Germline V CDR1 and CDR2: KGHSH, LQKENI. The CDR3 length is 14 residues. DNA of the CDR3: TGTGCCAGCTCAGTAGCGCCTAGCTCCTACGAGCAGTACTTC. Amino acids: CASSVAPSSYEQYF.

This sequence joins TRBV30 and TRBJ2-4, with TRBD2 identical over 11 bases. Losses at the gene ends were 0 bases for V and 1 base for J; bases not matched to a gene: 17. From germline, CDR1 is GTSNPN and CDR2 SVGIG (reference sequence). The CDR3 has 21 residues. The chain's CDR3 is CAWSVRRSSGGAEGAKNIQYF. CDR3 coding DNA: TGTGCCTGGAGTGTACGGCGGAGTAGCGGGGGGGCCGAGGGGGCCAAAAACATTCAGTACTTC.

The chain combines TRBV21-1 with TRBJ1-2. TRBV21-1 is a pseudogene segment. The CDR3 is made up of 15 amino acids. The DNA for the CDR3 is TGTGCCAGCAGCAAAGCGCGGGGGGCGCATGATGGCTACACCTTC. Encoded protein: CASSKARGAHDGYTF.

The chain recombines TRBV30 with TRBJ2-1; 9 bases map to TRBD1. The CDR3 runs to 16 residues. CDR1 and CDR2 (germline): GTSNPN, SVGIG (reference sequence). V lost 3 bases to trimming and J lost 3 bases; unmatched junction nucleotides: 9. CDR3: CAWSVTGTGNYNEQFF. In nucleotides, the CDR3 is TGTGCCTGGAGCGTTACCGGGACAGGGAACTACAATGAGCAGTTCTTC.

The chain joins TRBV5-1 to TRBJ2-1; 9 bases line up with TRBD2. Germline loops: CDR1 SGHRS, CDR2 YFSETQ. The CDR3 length is 15 residues. V dropped 4 bases and J dropped 0; count of bases not matched to a gene: 2. The CDR3 loop reads CASSRGGGSYNEQFF. The CDR3 DNA reads TGCGCCAGCAGCCGCGGGGGGGGCTCCTACAATGAGCAGTTCTTC.

V is TRBV7-9 and J is TRBJ2-5, with D unclear. Germline V gene sequence: CDR1 SEHNR, CDR2 FQNEAQ (reference sequence). The V end lost 4 bases, the J end lost 1 base, and 16 bases lay between the germline ends. The CDR3 loop spans 16 amino acids. CDR3 in DNA: TGTGCCAGCAGCTCCCGATCCCTAAAACCCCAAGAGACCCAGTACTTC. Encoded protein: CASSSRSLKPQETQYF.

CDR3 loop: CASSWKPGQGGGPGEQYF. The CDR3 DNA is TGCGCCAGCAGCTGGAAACCGGGACAGGGGGGGGGCCCGGGCGAGCAGTACTTC. The rearrangement joins TRBV5-1 to TRBJ2-7; 11 bases map to TRBD1. Germline CDR1 is SGHRS and CDR2 is YFSETQ. The J segment lost 6 bases and the V segment lost 3 bases, leaving 17 bases of the junction unmatched. This CDR3 is built from 18 residues.

V gene TRBV19 combines with J gene TRBJ2-5, with D unclear. This CDR3 has 15 residues. The V gene's germline CDR1 is LNHDA and CDR2 SQIVND (reference sequence). Trimming left V 3 bases short and J 5 bases short, with 16 bases between. Here the CDR3 reads CASSISIRDGETQYF. In DNA form, the CDR3 reads TGTGCCAGTAGTATTTCCATCCGTGACGGGGAGACCCAGTACTTC.

CDR3 nucleotide sequence: TGTGCCAGCAGCTCACGACTAGCGACCAAAAACATTCAGTACTTC. As protein: CASSSRLATKNIQYF. The chain recombines TRBV7-2 with TRBJ2-4; 8 bases line up with TRBD2. The CDR3 runs to 15 residues. Germline lookup yields CDR1 SGHTA and CDR2 FQGNSA. V gave up 4 bases and J gave up 2 bases; unmatched junction bases: 4.